These 26 T cell receptor beta chains were all obtained from the same sample, sequenced in a study of cytomegalovirus exposure and HLA in healthy donors (dated by TCRdb to between 2016 and 2019). The method behind the library was the immunoSEQ multiplex PCR assay. For the multiplex PCR, a mixture combining 60 forward primers for TCR Vbeta segments and 13 reverse primers for TCR Jbeta segments was used. In TCRdb, the immuneACCESS table is reduced to in-frame sequences with V and J assigned. These tables do not hold every clone; where another copy was compared, an unresolved V gene accounts for under half, and the others remain unexplained. The sample includes 100,000 or so clones, with roughly 73% observed a single time. The ten largest clones represent about 3.5% of the sample. Sequences were obtained from PBMCs. The source is a man aged 35-49 years in good health and CMV-seronegative.

This chain connects TRBV19 to TRBJ2-2; 7 nucleotides agree with TRBD2. The junction had 4 bases not matched to a gene; V was cut back by 6 bases and J by 3 bases. CDR1 LNHDA and CDR2 SQIVND come from the germline V gene (reference sequence). CDR3 length: 14 amino acids. CDR3 region: CASRGRVYTGELFF. The CDR3 DNA reads as TGTGCCAGTAGGGGGAGGGTTTACACCGGGGAGCTGTTTTTT.

This clone was seen at least ten times. This chain links TRBV7-2 with TRBJ2-7, with TRBD2 matching over 7 bases. The CDR3 sequence is 14 residues long. V was pared by 1 base and J by 3 bases, with 3 bases of the junction left unmatched. CDR1 is SGHTA, CDR2 FQGNSA, per germline. CDR3 sequence: CASSLEWGGYEQYF. The CDR3 DNA reads as TGTGCCAGCAGCTTAGAGTGGGGGGGCTACGAGCAGTACTTC. Combining the CDR3 with reference TRBV7-2 and TRBJ2-7 gives the whole variable domain GAGVSQSPSNKVTEKGKDVELRCDPISGHTALYWYRQSLGQGLEFLIYFQGNSAPDKSGLPSDRFSAERTGGSVSTLTIQRTQQEDSAVYLCASSLEWGGYEQYFGPGTRLTVT.

This clone turned up a few times. The chain is built from TRBV5-1 and TRBJ1-4; D might be TRBD1 (5 bases). The CDR3 is 15 residues long. Germline CDR1 SGHRS, CDR2 YFSETQ. Deletions cut 1 base from V and 5 bases from J, with 12 bases between. The CDR3 sequence: CASSLTGDQNEKLFF. CDR3 DNA: TGCGCCAGCAGCTTGACAGGTGATCAGAATGAAAAACTGTTTTTT.

This chain uses TRBV29-1 with TRBJ2-5, with TRBD2 matching 8 bases. V trimming: 5 bases; J trimming: 1 base; junction bases outside the gene matches: 6. The CDR3 covers 14 residues. From germline, CDR1 is SQVTM and CDR2 ANQGSEA. CDR3 loop: CSVQRGIFQETQYF. CDR3 sequence (DNA): TGCAGCGTTCAGCGGGGGATCTTCCAAGAGACCCAGTACTTC.

The chain links TRBV5-1 to TRBJ2-3; TRBD1 matches 9 bases. Per the germline V gene, CDR1 is SGHRS and CDR2 is YFSETQ. This CDR3 region has 14 residues. Unmatched junction bases numbered 2, after V lost 2 bases and J lost 4 bases. Here the CDR3 DNA reads TGCGCCAGCAGCTTAACAGGGGGCGCAGATACGCAGTATTTT. Translation: CASSLTGGADTQYF.

V gene TRBV12-1 combines with J gene TRBJ2-3; whether TRBD1, the table's D call, matches the DNA was not checked. TRBV12-1 is assigned pseudogene status. The CDR3 spans 15 residues. The CDR3 here is CASSPPGQGTDTQYF. The CDR3, as DNA: TGTGCCAGCAGCCCTCCGGGACAGGGAACAGATACGCAGTATTTT.

The V gene is TRBV7-9, the J gene TRBJ1-2; TRBD1 matches at 8 bases. The germline V gene encodes CDR1 SEHNR and CDR2 FQNEAQ (reference sequence). The CDR3 sequence is 16 residues long. The ends lost 5 bases at V and 4 bases at J; junction bases unmatched: 12. CDR3 bases: TGTGCCAGCAGCCAGGGGACAGGTTACGACTTCTATGGCTACACCTTC. It encodes CASSQGTGYDFYGYTF.

The chain carries TRBV5-6 and TRBJ1-1, with D possibly TRBD1 on 5 matching bases. Germline CDR1 is SGHDT and CDR2 is YYEEEE. The germline V and J ends were trimmed by 3 bases and 3 bases, with 12 bases remaining between them. The CDR3 has 14 residues. CDR3 DNA sequence: TGTGCCAGCAGCTGGGGGACTGAGGACACTGAAGCTTTCTTT. This sequence encodes CASSWGTEDTEAFF.

V is TRBV10-3 and J is TRBJ1-5; 9 bases are shared with TRBD1. CDR1 is ENHRY and CDR2 is SYGVKD in the germline V gene. The CDR3 has 15 residues. Losses at the gene ends were 7 bases for V and 4 bases for J; bases not matched to a gene: 8. This CDR3 reads CAITSPGQGNQPQHF. The CDR3 nucleotides are TGTGCCATCACCTCCCCGGGACAGGGAAATCAGCCCCAGCATTTT.

V usage is TRBV5-1 and J usage is TRBJ2-7; D is unclear. CDR3 size: 13 residues. Trimming stripped 0 bases from V and 2 bases from J, with 6 bases between. The germline CDR1 and CDR2 sequences are SGHRS and YFSETQ. CDR3 amino acids: CASSLGGTYEQYF. The CDR3 nucleotides are TGCGCCAGCAGCTTGGGCGGCACCTACGAGCAGTACTTC.

The chain recombines TRBV2 with TRBJ1-4; weak D call: TRBD1 (6 bases). Deletions cut 5 bases from V and 8 bases from J, with 15 bases between. The length of the CDR3 is 14 residues. The germline gives CDR1 SNHLY, CDR2 FYNNEI. The CDR3 DNA follows: TGTGCCAGCAGTTTACAGGGCCCGAGGGAAAAACTGTTTTTT. Its protein is CASSLQGPREKLFF.

This chain joins TRBV5-6 and TRBJ1-2; 8 bases line up with TRBD1. Germline loops: CDR1 SGHDT, CDR2 YYEEEE. The CDR3 consists of 13 residues. J lost 6 bases, V lost 2 bases, and 3 bases had no gene match. CDR3 protein: CASSFPQGDGYTF. The CDR3 nucleotides are TGTGCCAGCAGCTTTCCACAGGGGGATGGCTACACCTTC.

The J gene is TRBJ1-1, the V gene TRBV4-3; no clear D. The CDR3 has 15 amino acids. The germline gives CDR1 LGHNA, CDR2 YSLEER. V was clipped by 2 bases and J by 1 base, with 11 bases between them. The CDR3 loop is CASSQFWRENTEAFF. The CDR3 DNA sequence: TGCGCCAGCAGCCAATTCTGGAGGGAGAACACTGAAGCTTTCTTT.

This clone was observed many times. The chain employs TRBV19 and TRBJ2-3; TRBD1 agrees at 9 bases. V trimming: 1 base; J trimming: 4 bases; junction bases outside the gene matches: 0. Germline loops: CDR1 LNHDA, CDR2 SQIVND (reference sequence). CDR3 length: 14 amino acids. The CDR3 spells CASSIGQGADTQYF. CDR3 in DNA: TGTGCCAGTAGTATAGGACAGGGGGCAGATACGCAGTATTTT.

The V call is TRBV5-1, the J call TRBJ1-3; a weak D match, TRBD1 (6 bases). Germline values: CDR1 SGHRS, CDR2 YFSETQ. CDR3 length: 17 residues. The germline V and J ends were trimmed by 4 bases and 3 bases, with 20 bases remaining between them. CDR3 loop: CASSPRGGGEIGNTIYF. In DNA form, the CDR3 reads TGCGCCAGCAGCCCCCGAGGGGGGGGCGAAATTGGAAACACCATATATTTT.

V and J are TRBV28 and TRBJ2-5, with TRBD2 matching 7 bases. V was clipped by 2 bases and J by 3 bases; unmatched bases: 3. The V gene's germline CDR1 is MDHEN and CDR2 SYDVKM. This CDR3 spans 14 amino acids. This CDR3 is CASSLAGVKETQYF. DNA of the CDR3: TGTGCCAGCAGTTTAGCGGGGGTCAAAGAGACCCAGTACTTC.

In this sample, this clone turned up once. The rearrangement links TRBV30 to TRBJ2-3; D remains ambiguous. Deletions cut 0 bases from V and 0 bases from J, with 7 bases between. CDR3 size: 14 residues. Germline V lookup: CDR1 GTSNPN, CDR2 SVGIG (reference sequence). DNA for the CDR3: TGTGCCTGGAGTGTATCCGAGAGCACAGATACGCAGTATTTT. It translates to CAWSVSESTDTQYF.

CDR3 loop: CASSYSGGTYNSPLHF. The CDR3, as DNA: TGTGCCAGCAGTTACTCGGGAGGGACTTATAATTCACCCCTCCACTTT. The genes are TRBV6-6 and TRBJ1-6, with TRBD1 as a possible D gene (5 bases). Germline V lookup: CDR1 MNHNY, CDR2 SVGAGI (reference sequence). The germline V and J ends were trimmed by 0 bases and 4 bases, with 10 bases remaining between them. The CDR3 length is 16 residues.

This rearrangement joins TRBV2 to TRBJ2-3; D is perhaps TRBD2 (5 bases). The CDR3 has 12 residues. Germline assignment: CDR1 SNHLY and CDR2 FYNNEI. V dropped 8 bases and J dropped 4 bases, with 10 bases sitting between them. The CDR3 DNA follows: TGTGCCAGCTGTAAGGGAGCAGATACGCAGTATTTT. This sequence encodes CASCKGADTQYF.

This clone has a handful of counts. The chain recombines TRBV5-1 with TRBJ1-4; 9 nucleotides line up with TRBD1. CDR1 and CDR2 (germline): SGHRS, YFSETQ. After removal of 3 bases from V and 4 bases from J, the junction contained 1 base not matched to a gene. The CDR3 extends over 14 amino acids. The CDR3 loop reads CASSSGQGNEKLFF. DNA of the CDR3: TGCGCCAGCAGCTCGGGACAGGGTAATGAAAAACTGTTTTTT.

V gene TRBV7-9 combines with J gene TRBJ2-1, with 10 bases lining up with TRBD2. The CDR3 runs to 13 residues. Germline V gene sequence: CDR1 SEHNR, CDR2 FQNEAQ (reference sequence). Trimming at V came to 10 bases and at J to 5 bases, leaving 5 bases not matched to a gene. CDR3 sequence reads: CATSSGGNNEQFF. In DNA form, the CDR3 reads TGTGCCACTTCTAGCGGGGGAAACAATGAGCAGTTCTTC. The full variable domain, in which reference TRBV7-9 and TRBJ2-1 provide the parts outside the CDR3, is DTGVSQNPRHKITKRGQNVTFRCDPISEHNRLYWYRQTLGQGPEFLTYFQNEAQLEKSRLLSDRFSAERPKGSFSTLEIQRTEQGDSAMYLCATSSGGNNEQFFGPGTRLTVL.

V usage is TRBV15 and J usage is TRBJ2-5; D remains unclear. The V gene's germline CDR1 is LNHNV and CDR2 YYDKDF (reference sequence). The V gene lost 0 bases and the J gene lost 3 bases, with 8 bases spanning the gap. The CDR3 covers 14 residues. The CDR3 coding sequence is TGTGCCACCAGCAGAGAGGCGGCCAAAGAGACCCAGTACTTC. Translation gives CATSREAAKETQYF.

J is TRBJ1-4 and V is TRBV14; TRBD1 might be the D (5 bases). Germline values: CDR1 SGHDN, CDR2 FVKESK. The CDR3 has 18 amino acids. The germline V and J ends were trimmed by 1 base and 3 bases, with 18 bases remaining between them. The CDR3 nucleotides are TGTGCCAGCAGCCAAGGTTATCCGGGGGATGAGGCTAATGAAAAACTGTTTTTT. Its protein is CASSQGYPGDEANEKLFF.

This clone was recorded a few times. This CDR3 is CASRTTRAGELFF. The CDR3 nucleotides read TGTGCCAGCCGTACGACTAGGGCCGGGGAGCTGTTTTTT. V gene TRBV21-1 combines with J gene TRBJ2-2; the table's D call of TRBD2 was not tested on the DNA. TRBV21-1 is flagged as a pseudogene. The CDR3 contains 13 residues.

This rearrangement joins TRBV15 to TRBJ2-2, with 8 bases aligning to TRBD1. Per germline, CDR1 LNHNV and CDR2 YYDKDF (reference sequence). CDR3 size: 16 residues. V trimming: 3 bases; J trimming: 6 bases; junction bases outside the gene matches: 9. CDR3 amino acids: CATSRGTGFGSGELFF. CDR3 DNA sequence: TGTGCCACCAGCAGGGGGACAGGATTCGGTTCCGGGGAGCTGTTTTTT. The full variable domain, in which reference TRBV15 and TRBJ2-2 provide the parts outside the CDR3, is DAMVIQNPRYQVTQFGKPVTLSCSQTLNHNVMYWYQQKSSQAPKLLFHYYDKDFNNEADTPDNFQSRRPNTSFCFLDIRSPGLGDTAMYLCATSRGTGFGSGELFFGEGSRLTVL.

This CDR3 is CASNWDRGGSYNSPLHF. The CDR3 DNA is TGTGCCAGCAACTGGGACCGAGGAGGGTCCTATAATTCACCCCTCCACTTT. The chain combines TRBV5-6 with TRBJ1-6; a weak D match, TRBD1 (5 bases). From germline, CDR1 is SGHDT and CDR2 YYEEEE. V was trimmed by 6 bases and J by 1 base, leaving 17 bases between them. The CDR3 extends over 17 amino acids.